The sample holds a few counts of the clone carrying this T cell receptor beta chain. This CDR3 has 15 amino acids. The V gene lost 1 base and the J gene lost 5 bases, with 11 bases spanning the gap. TCRbeta library construction was performed incorporating unique molecular identifiers. TCRdb analysed the PCR reads with MiXCR anew, one entry per CDR3 protein. Among 450,000 to 700,000 distinct CDR3 sequences listed, 20% to 30% were seen once. The sample originates from a study of T-cell reconstitution after alpha-beta-depleted transplantation in children. The chain links TRBV12-3 or TRBV12-4 to TRBJ1-4; maybe TRBD1 (5 bases). This clonotype was sampled from a boy under two years old with Wiskott-Aldrich syndrome, due to receive a stem cell transplant. The starting material was PBMCs, obtained before TCRalphabeta/CD19-depleted stem cell transplant. As DNA, the CDR3 is TGTGCCAGCAGTTTAGGGGCAGGGCCGAATGAAAAACTGTTTTTT. Amino acids: CASSLGAGPNEKLFF.